Following are 8 T cell receptor beta chains from one sample sequenced in a study of shared clonotypes between healthy human individuals. The assay was immunoSEQ multiplex PCR, and TCRdb's table has in-frame clones only and misses some. Of roughly 1,800,000 clones listed, 85% to 95% are singletons. Terminally differentiated effector memory CD45RA+ cells were left out of the naive CD8 fraction, which was CD45RO-negative and positively selected for CCR7. Sequenced input: naive CD8+ T cells sorted from blood. These TCRs come from a man between 18 and 35 years old in good health.

The J gene is TRBJ1-2, the V gene TRBV28, with D hard to call. V was clipped by 7 bases and J by 4 bases, with 10 bases between them. CDR1 and CDR2 from the germline V gene are MDHEN and SYDVKM. CDR3 size: 12 residues. This chain's CDR3 is CASTSEGYGYTF. The CDR3 DNA reads TGTGCCAGCACCTCTGAGGGCTATGGCTACACCTTC.

The genes are TRBV2 and TRBJ2-7; 8 nucleotides align to TRBD1. This CDR3 is 16 amino acids long. V was pared by 5 bases and J by 7 bases, with 16 bases of the junction left unmatched. Germline CDR1 reads SNHLY; CDR2 reads FYNNEI. CDR3 in amino acids: CASSFDRGRYDREQYF. For the CDR3, the DNA is TGTGCCAGCAGTTTTGACAGGGGCCGTTACGACCGGGAGCAGTACTTC.

The chain joins TRBV2 to TRBJ2-7, with D unresolved. The CDR3 length is 15 residues. V shed 4 bases and J shed 0 bases, with 13 bases lying between them. Germline V CDR1 and CDR2: SNHLY, FYNNEI. This CDR3 reads CASSVWTDSSYEQYF. Written as DNA, the CDR3 is TGTGCCAGCAGTGTATGGACGGATAGCTCCTACGAGCAGTACTTC.

J is TRBJ2-7 and V is TRBV9; 10 bases fit TRBD1. Losses at the gene ends were 0 bases for V and 5 bases for J; bases not matched to a gene: 5. Germline V CDR1 and CDR2: SGDLS, YYNGEE. This CDR3 comprises 15 residues. The CDR3 loop is CASSVGGTGDHEQYF. DNA for the CDR3: TGTGCCAGCAGCGTAGGTGGGACAGGGGACCACGAGCAGTACTTC.

This clone was observed once. The chain joins TRBV19 to TRBJ2-7; D not certain. The germline V and J ends were trimmed by 6 bases and 0 bases, with 12 bases remaining between them. The CDR3 runs to 14 residues. Germline V gene lookup returns CDR1 LNHDA and CDR2 SQIVND (reference sequence). For the CDR3, the DNA is TGTGCCAGTAGCTCCGGACGGAGCTCCTACGAGCAGTACTTC. Its protein is CASSSGRSSYEQYF.

This clone was counted once. This sequence joins TRBV5-8 and TRBJ1-6; 9 nucleotides agree with TRBD1. CDR1 and CDR2 from the germline V gene are SGHTS and YDEGEE. The CDR3 totals 14 residues. V was pared by 4 bases and J by 6 bases, with 2 bases of the junction left unmatched. The DNA for the CDR3 is TGTGCCAGCAGCCCGGGACAGGGTAATTCACCCCTCCACTTT. It translates to CASSPGQGNSPLHF.

This clone was recorded once. The chain couples TRBV28 to TRBJ1-6, with unresolved D. CDR3 length: 13 residues. The V end was cut by 3 bases, the J end by 7 bases, with 7 bases between. The V gene's germline CDR1 is MDHEN and CDR2 SYDVKM. CDR3 in amino acids: CASSFLVNSPLHF. CDR3 nucleotide sequence: TGTGCCAGCAGTTTTCTGGTAAATTCACCCCTCCACTTT.

Regarding this clone: The same CDR3 arises from other DNA sequences in this sample as well. This chain connects TRBV13 to TRBJ2-7; 8 bases agree with TRBD2. Germline lookup yields CDR1 PRHDT and CDR2 FYEKMQ (reference sequence). There are 14 residues in the CDR3. The ends lost 0 bases at V and 2 bases at J; junction bases unmatched: 0. CDR3 amino acids: CASSLGLAAYEQYF. CDR3 bases: TGTGCCAGCAGCTTAGGACTAGCGGCCTACGAGCAGTACTTC.